What follows is one TCR beta chain and its context. Its antigen is currently unknown. Germline loops: CDR1 SGHDN, CDR2 FVKESK. This CDR3 region has 12 residues. The V gene lost 6 bases and the J gene lost 8 bases, with 8 bases spanning the gap. These data belong to a study of cytomegalovirus exposure and HLA in healthy donors. Amplification used 60 Vbeta primers and 13 Jbeta primers. Profiled with immunoSEQ multiplex PCR; TCRdb holds only in-frame clones, not every one. The sample lists more than 100,000 clones, approximately 66% occurring once. At sampling all donors were nominally healthy, likely with unrecorded immune exposures. Overall study findings and caveats: A classifier reportedly called cytomegalovirus status with high sensitivity and specificity. In a later analysis, a missense DCLRE1C variant was linked to TCR beta V- and J-gene trimming.

Sequences were obtained from PBMCs. The chain combines TRBV14 with TRBJ2-6; no reliable D call. The clonotype was recovered from a woman aged 40 to 55 in good health and CMV-seropositive. This CDR3 reads CASSPQSNVLTF. The CDR3 region has the DNA TGTGCCAGCAGTCCGCAGTCCAACGTCCTGACTTTC.